These 8 T cell receptor beta chains were sequenced from one sample in a study of blood T cell repertoires in COVID-19. Generated by immunoSEQ multiplex PCR, the TCRdb table keeps only in-frame clones and is missing some. Found here are about 270,000 clones, roughly 89% of them singletons; the top ten hold 1.9%. Sequencing was carried out using PBMCs or T cells enriched from blood (not recorded which). Receptors originate from a woman between 55 and 75 years old who had recovered from COVID-19.

The rearrangement links TRBV7-3 to TRBJ2-2, with 11 bases aligning to TRBD2. The CDR3 loop spans 16 amino acids. Germline V lookup: CDR1 SGHTA, CDR2 FQGTGA. The V gene end was trimmed by 5 bases and the J gene end by 6 bases; junction bases not matched to a gene: 8. The CDR3 DNA sequence: TGTGCCAGCAGCCCCACTAGCGGGAGACCCCCCGGGGAGCTGTTTTTT. Translation: CASSPTSGRPPGELFF.

The CDR3 reads CASSEVVGACSPLHF. The CDR3 bases are TGTGCCAGCAGTGAAGTCGTGGGGGCTTGTTCACCCCTCCACTTT. V is TRBV2 and J is TRBJ1-6; tentatively, D is TRBD1 (6 bases). Trimming cost V 1 base and J 9 bases, with 13 bases left between them. Germline-derived CDR1 and CDR2 are SNHLY and FYNNEI. The CDR3 has 15 residues.

J is TRBJ1-1 and V is TRBV6-1, with a possible D match to TRBD1 (5 bases). V was trimmed by 2 bases and J by 6 bases, leaving 16 bases between them. Looked up from germline, CDR1 is MNHNS and CDR2 is SASEGT. The length of the CDR3 is 15 residues. CDR3 residues: CASSEWGVMGSEAFF. As DNA, the CDR3 is TGTGCCAGCAGTGAATGGGGGGTTATGGGGTCTGAAGCTTTCTTT.

The sample holds a few counts of this clone. The gene calls are TRBV6-5 and TRBJ1-5, with a tentative D call TRBD1 (5 bases). V was pared by 4 bases and J by 2 bases, with 9 bases between. The CDR3 has 14 amino acids. The germline CDR1 and CDR2 sequences are MNHEY and SVGAGI. CDR3 nucleotide sequence: TGTGCCAGCAGTTCTCAGGGCCGCAATCAGCCCCAGCATTTT. It translates to CASSSQGRNQPQHF.

The chain couples TRBV24-1 to TRBJ2-7; D gene unclear. From germline, CDR1 is KGHDR and CDR2 SFDVKD. The V end lost 5 bases, the J end lost 6 bases, and 13 bases lay between the germline ends. The CDR3 runs to 13 residues. The CDR3 sequence is CATSAGNSPEQYF. Written as DNA, the CDR3 is TGTGCCACCAGTGCCGGTAACTCACCCGAGCAGTACTTC.

The rearrangement uses TRBV6-5 and TRBJ2-7; D gene unclear. The CDR3 covers 14 residues. Germline V CDR1 and CDR2: MNHEY, SVGAGI. Trimming took 7 bases from V and 5 from J, leaving 18 bases between them. CDR3: CASTPRSEMDEQYF. In nucleotides, the CDR3 is TGTGCCAGCACCCCCCGGTCCGAGATGGACGAGCAGTACTTC.

This clone was seen just once. V gene TRBV7-9 combines with J gene TRBJ2-3; TRBD2 is a possible D gene (6 bases). Trimming shortened V by 3 bases and J by 2 bases, and 9 bases separated the two germline ends. The CDR3 is made up of 14 amino acids. Germline V gene lookup returns CDR1 SEHNR and CDR2 FQNEAQ (reference sequence). CDR3: CASSFGGNTDTQYF. As DNA, the CDR3 is TGTGCCAGCAGCTTTGGCGGGAACACAGATACGCAGTATTTT.

The chain uses TRBV11-3 and TRBJ1-1, with D maybe TRBD1 (5 bases). This CDR3 region has 15 residues. Germline-derived CDR1 and CDR2 are SGHNT and YENEEA. Trimming took off 3 bases at V and 3 bases at J, with 14 bases between the two ends. The CDR3 spells CASSLGGSMYTEAFF. CDR3 in DNA: TGTGCCAGCAGCTTGGGGGGTTCTATGTACACTGAAGCTTTCTTT.